The T cell receptor beta chain described here comes from a study of blood T cell repertoires in COVID-19. The count of this clone is one. In terms of age and location, participants ranged from roughly 18 to 95 years and lived in approximately 26 US areas. Germline CDR1 and CDR2: MDHEN and SYDVKM. This CDR3 spans 17 amino acids. Trimming cost V 7 bases and J 3 bases; bases outside gene matches: 15. In the original analysis: Estimation of nucleated cell counts was performed using reference gene primer amplification. Assay used: immunoSEQ multiplex PCR; TCRdb lists only in-frame clones, some missing. The V and J calls and the clone size are those of that table, but D and trimming were determined from the DNA. This repertoire shows around 300,000 clones, approximately 89% found once; its top ten account for 1.9%.

The sample taken for sequencing was PBMCs or T cells enriched from blood (not recorded which). The clonotype comes from a woman aged 60 to 75 who had recovered from COVID-19. The chain recombines TRBV28 with TRBJ1-3; 7 bases match TRBD1. CDR3 in DNA: TGTGCCAGCACCACCCAAGCGGGCAGGGGGTTTGGAAACACCATATATTTT. Amino acids: CASTTQAGRGFGNTIYF.